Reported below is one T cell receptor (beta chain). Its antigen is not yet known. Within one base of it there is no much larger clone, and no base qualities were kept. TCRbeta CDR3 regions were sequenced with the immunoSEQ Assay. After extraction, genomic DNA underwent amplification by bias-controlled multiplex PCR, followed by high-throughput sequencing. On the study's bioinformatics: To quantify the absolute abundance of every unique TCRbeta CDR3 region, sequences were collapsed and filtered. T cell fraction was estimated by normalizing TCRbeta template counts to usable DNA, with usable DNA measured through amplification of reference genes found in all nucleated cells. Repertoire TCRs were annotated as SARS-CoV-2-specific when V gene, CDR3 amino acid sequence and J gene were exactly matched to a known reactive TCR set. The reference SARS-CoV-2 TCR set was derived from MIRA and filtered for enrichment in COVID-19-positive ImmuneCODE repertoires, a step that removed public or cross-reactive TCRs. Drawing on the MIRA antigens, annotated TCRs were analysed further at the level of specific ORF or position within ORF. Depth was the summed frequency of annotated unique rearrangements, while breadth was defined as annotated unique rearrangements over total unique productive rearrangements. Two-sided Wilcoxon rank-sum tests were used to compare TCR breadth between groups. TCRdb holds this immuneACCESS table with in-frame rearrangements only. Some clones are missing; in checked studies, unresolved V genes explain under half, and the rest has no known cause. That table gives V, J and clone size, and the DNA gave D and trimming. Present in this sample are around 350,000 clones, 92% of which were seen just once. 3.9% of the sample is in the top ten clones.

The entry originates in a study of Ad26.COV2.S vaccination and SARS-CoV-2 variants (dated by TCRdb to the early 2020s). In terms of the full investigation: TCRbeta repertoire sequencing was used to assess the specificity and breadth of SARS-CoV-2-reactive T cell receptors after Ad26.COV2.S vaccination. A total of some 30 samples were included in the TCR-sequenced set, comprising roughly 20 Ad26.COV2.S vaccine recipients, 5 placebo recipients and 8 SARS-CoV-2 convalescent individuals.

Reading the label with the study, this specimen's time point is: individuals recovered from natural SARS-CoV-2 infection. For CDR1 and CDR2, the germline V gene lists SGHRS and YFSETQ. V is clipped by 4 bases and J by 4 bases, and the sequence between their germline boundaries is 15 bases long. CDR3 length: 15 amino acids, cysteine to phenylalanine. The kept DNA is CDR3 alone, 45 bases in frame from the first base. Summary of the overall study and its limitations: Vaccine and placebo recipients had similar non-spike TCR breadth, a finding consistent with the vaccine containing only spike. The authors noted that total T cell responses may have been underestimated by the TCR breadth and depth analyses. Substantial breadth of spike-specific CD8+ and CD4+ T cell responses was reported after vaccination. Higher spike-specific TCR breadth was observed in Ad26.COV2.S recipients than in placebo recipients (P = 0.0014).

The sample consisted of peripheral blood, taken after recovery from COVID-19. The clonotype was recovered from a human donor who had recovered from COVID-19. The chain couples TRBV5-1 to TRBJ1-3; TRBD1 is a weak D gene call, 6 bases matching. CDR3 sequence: CASSAQGVGGNTIYF. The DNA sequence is TGCGCCAGCAGCGCACAGGGAGTGGGGGGAAACACCATATATTTT.